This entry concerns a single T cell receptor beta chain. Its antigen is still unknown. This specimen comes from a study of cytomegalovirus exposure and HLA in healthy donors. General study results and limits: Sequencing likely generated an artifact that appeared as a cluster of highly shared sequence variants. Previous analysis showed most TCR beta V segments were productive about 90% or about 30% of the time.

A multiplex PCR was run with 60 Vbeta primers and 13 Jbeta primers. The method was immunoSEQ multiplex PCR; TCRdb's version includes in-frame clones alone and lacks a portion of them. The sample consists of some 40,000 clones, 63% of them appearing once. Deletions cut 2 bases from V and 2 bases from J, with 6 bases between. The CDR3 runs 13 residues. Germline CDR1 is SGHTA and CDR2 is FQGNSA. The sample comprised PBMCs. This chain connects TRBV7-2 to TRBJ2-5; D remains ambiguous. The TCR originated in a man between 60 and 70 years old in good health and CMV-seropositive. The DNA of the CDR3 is TGTGCCAGCAGCTTACGGTCGCAAGAGACCCAGTACTTC. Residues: CASSLRSQETQYF.